Below, 14 T cell receptor beta chains from the same sample are listed, as sequenced in a study of siplizumab effects on memory and regulatory T cells. Assay: immunoSEQ multiplex PCR; the TCRdb copy retains only in-frame clones and omits some. This table holds about 100,000 clones, about 95% found once. Source material: non-Treg CD4+ T cells sorted from blood. These receptors were collected from a human donor in good health.

A note on this clone: Other DNA sequences in this sample translate to the same CDR3. The chain is built from TRBV18 and TRBJ1-3, with no clear D. Germline V CDR1 and CDR2: KGHSH, LQKENI. This CDR3 has 14 amino acids. Trimming removed 3 bases at V and 0 bases at J, with 6 bases between. The CDR3 reads CASSPADSGNTIYF. The CDR3 nucleotides are TGTGCCAGCTCACCGGCAGACTCTGGAAACACCATATATTTT.

V usage is TRBV10-2 and J usage is TRBJ2-5; 10 bases map to TRBD2. In germline, CDR1 is WSHSY, CDR2 SAAADI. J was trimmed by 3 bases and V by 9 bases; bases with no gene match: 1. This CDR3 contains 12 residues. CDR3 loop: CARGLAEETQYF. The CDR3 nucleotides read TGCGCCAGAGGACTAGCGGAAGAGACCCAGTACTTC.

This chain connects TRBV28 to TRBJ2-7, with 10 positions matching TRBD2. Germline trimming cut 3 bases from V and 6 bases from J; bases unmatched to any gene: 11. Germline-derived CDR1 and CDR2 are MDHEN and SYDVKM. CDR3 length equals 16 residues. This CDR3 reads CASSFFSGRNSGEQYF. CDR3 nucleotides: TGTGCCAGCAGTTTCTTTAGCGGGAGGAACTCTGGCGAGCAGTACTTC. The whole variable domain, filled in from reference TRBV28 and TRBJ2-7, reads DVKVTQSSRYLVKRTGEKVFLECVQDMDHENMFWYRQDPGLGLRLIYFSYDVKMKEKGDIPEGYSVSREKKERFSLILESASTNQTSMYLCASSFFSGRNSGEQYFGPGTRLTVT.

This clone was seen once. The V call is TRBV2, the J call TRBJ1-3; D is unclear. The CDR3 sequence is 15 residues long. CDR1 and CDR2 from the germline V gene are SNHLY and FYNNEI. With 1 base removed from V and 3 bases from J, the gap between germline ends came to 10 bases. The CDR3 loop is CASSEEARRGNTIYF. The CDR3 nucleotides are TGTGCCAGCAGTGAAGAGGCAAGACGTGGAAACACCATATATTTT.

The V and J genes are TRBV6-1 and TRBJ2-5; D is undetermined. V gave up 0 bases and J gave up 5 bases, with 7 bases separating them. Looked up from germline, CDR1 is MNHNS and CDR2 is SASEGT. The CDR3 is 13 residues long. This CDR3 reads CASSEAGLETQYF. CDR3 DNA sequence: TGTGCCAGCAGTGAAGCGGGGTTGGAGACCCAGTACTTC.

The rearrangement joins TRBV19 to TRBJ2-7; 11 bases line up with TRBD1. Per germline, CDR1 LNHDA and CDR2 SQIVND (reference sequence). The length of the CDR3 is 14 residues. Trimming cost V 4 bases and J 6 bases; bases outside gene matches: 5. The CDR3: CASSTGQGAGEQYF. As DNA, the CDR3 is TGTGCCAGTAGTACCGGACAGGGGGCCGGCGAGCAGTACTTC.

The rearrangement uses TRBV7-3 and TRBJ2-2; the D gene is possibly TRBD1 (5 bases). This CDR3 spans 15 amino acids. V lost 2 bases to trimming and J lost 0 bases, with 7 bases between them. Looked up from germline, CDR1 is SGHTA and CDR2 is FQGTGA. The chain's CDR3 is CASSLVRANTGELFF. The CDR3 coding sequence is TGTGCCAGCAGCTTAGTCAGGGCGAACACCGGGGAGCTGTTTTTT. The full variable domain, rest sourced from reference TRBV7-3 and TRBJ2-2, is GAGVSQTPSNKVTEKGKYVELRCDPISGHTALYWYRQSLGQGPEFLIYFQGTGAADDSGLPNDRFFAVRPEGSVSTLKIQRTERGDSAVYLCASSLVRANTGELFFGEGSRLTVL.

The chain employs TRBV14 and TRBJ2-1; D is unresolved. V dropped 2 bases and J dropped 8 bases, with 7 bases sitting between them. The CDR3 is 12 amino acids. The germline CDR1 and CDR2 sequences are SGHDN and FVKESK. The DNA for the CDR3 is TGTGCCAGCAGCCAATCTTTCTATGAGCAGTTCTTC. The encoded protein is CASSQSFYEQFF.

This clone was recorded once. The V call is TRBV29-1, the J call TRBJ1-4; TRBD1 might be the D (5 bases). CDR3 length: 15 amino acids. Trimming took 4 bases from V and 0 from J, leaving 12 bases between them. CDR1 and CDR2 from the germline V gene are SQVTM and ANQGSEA. CDR3 region: CSVGVPGATNEKLFF. DNA for the CDR3: TGCAGCGTTGGAGTTCCGGGGGCAACTAATGAAAAACTGTTTTTT.

This chain connects TRBV5-1 to TRBJ1-1, with 8 nucleotides matching TRBD1. Germline loops: CDR1 SGHRS, CDR2 YFSETQ. CDR3 length equals 15 residues. With 1 base clipped from V and 1 base from J, the junction kept 3 bases outside the gene matches. CDR3 amino acids: CASSLSGTGNTEAFF. As DNA, the CDR3 is TGCGCCAGCAGCTTGTCCGGGACAGGGAACACTGAAGCTTTCTTT.

This rearrangement joins TRBV7-8 to TRBJ2-6; either TRBD1 or TRBD2 may fit D (5 bases each). Trimming removed 5 bases at V and 0 bases at J, with 8 bases between. Germline V lookup: CDR1 SGHVS, CDR2 FQNEAQ. The CDR3 has 15 residues. The CDR3 region has the DNA TGTGCCAGCAGCGAGGGGAGCTCTGGGGCCAACGTCCTGACTTTC. This codes for CASSEGSSGANVLTF.

This clone showed up just once. The CDR3 region is CASSYGEDYEQYF. CDR3 DNA sequence: TGTGCCAGCAGTTATGGGGAAGACTACGAGCAGTACTTC. The J gene is TRBJ2-7, the V gene TRBV6-9; no firm D call. Trimming removed 2 bases from V and 3 bases from J, with 8 bases in between. The V gene's germline CDR1 is MNHGY and CDR2 SVAAGI. The CDR3 totals 13 residues.

This chain links TRBV11-2 with TRBJ2-7; 8 nucleotides agree with TRBD2. The junction had 4 bases not matched to a gene; V was cut back by 1 base and J by 2 bases. CDR3 length equals 15 residues. Germline V gene data show CDR1 as SGHAT and CDR2 as FQNNGV. The CDR3 bases are TGTGCCAGCAGCTTAGGCGGGGGGCTAGCCTACGAGCAGTACTTC. Protein product: CASSLGGGLAYEQYF.

The V call is TRBV19, the J call TRBJ1-1; 10 nucleotides align to TRBD1. The V and J ends lost 4 bases and 3 bases, in that order; junction bases with no gene match: 14. There are 18 residues in the CDR3. Germline V lookup: CDR1 LNHDA, CDR2 SQIVND (reference sequence). The CDR3 spells CASSKGPGQGKRDTEAFF. CDR3 in DNA: TGTGCCAGTAGTAAGGGTCCGGGACAGGGGAAAAGGGACACTGAAGCTTTCTTT. Variable domain in full (rest from reference TRBV19 and TRBJ1-1): DGGITQSPKYLFRKEGQNVTLSCEQNLNHDAMYWYRQDPGQGLRLIYYSQIVNDFQKGDIAEGYSVSREKKESFPLTVTSAQKNPTAFYLCASSKGPGQGKRDTEAFFGQGTRLTVV.